Presented here are 19 T cell receptor beta chains from one specimen sequenced in a study of T-cell memory formation after mild COVID-19. TCRdb used MiXCR to reprocess the 5' RACE reads, holding one entry per CDR3 protein. Here the sample spans a few hundred thousand distinct CDR3 sequences, about a sixth being singletons. Material for sequencing was PBMCs or a T cell subset sorted from them (not recorded which). These receptors all come from a young man who had mild COVID-19 (a few samples of this study predate the infection). Cell type and time point are not known.

This clonotype was counted between two and nine times. The V gene is TRBV6-5, the J gene TRBJ1-5; D call uncertain. V lost 2 bases, J lost 1 base, and 9 bases lay in between. This CDR3 region has 15 residues. Germline V gene lookup returns CDR1 MNHEY and CDR2 SVGAGI. CDR3 nucleotides: TGTGCCAGCAGTTACGCGGGCATAAGCAATCAGCCCCAGCATTTT. Translating gives CASSYAGISNQPQHF.

This clonotype was counted only a few times. This chain links TRBV9 with TRBJ2-1; 12 nucleotides agree with TRBD2. Germline V lookup: CDR1 SGDLS, CDR2 YYNGEE. The junction had 2 bases not matched to a gene; V was cut back by 0 bases and J by 4 bases. The CDR3 sequence is 16 residues long. In DNA, the CDR3 is TGTGCCAGCAGCGTAGGGACTAGCGGGGCTTACAATGAGCAGTTCTTC. It specifies CASSVGTSGAYNEQFF.

This chain uses TRBV10-3 with TRBJ1-4; tentatively, D is TRBD1 (5 bases). The CDR3 has 15 residues. Germline values: CDR1 ENHRY, CDR2 SYGVKD. Between the trimmed V and J ends, which lost 7 bases and 4 bases, there was a span of 16 bases. CDR3 coding DNA: TGTGCCATCATTTCGTCAGACAGCTATAATGAAAAACTGTTTTTT. This codes for CAIISSDSYNEKLFF.

The chain joins TRBV7-2 to TRBJ1-2; TRBD1 is a possible D gene (5 bases). The V gene's germline CDR1 is SGHTA and CDR2 FQGNSA. The CDR3 is 13 residues long. V was trimmed by 9 bases and J by 7 bases, leaving 18 bases between them. The CDR3 loop reads CASSPPGEGGYTF. CDR3 DNA: TGTGCCAGTAGCCCCCCGGGGGAGGGTGGCTACACCTTC.

This clonotype has just a few counts. The rearrangement joins TRBV4-3 to TRBJ1-4; TRBD1 might be the D (6 bases). This CDR3 contains 15 residues. Germline lookup yields CDR1 LGHNA and CDR2 YSLEER. V lost 1 base and J 7 bases, leaving 13 bases between the germline ends. DNA for the CDR3: TGCGCCAGCAGCCAAGCCTATAGGGGGACTGAAAAACTGTTTTTT. This codes for CASSQAYRGTEKLFF.

This clonotype is a singleton in its sample. The chain combines TRBV6-2 or TRBV6-3 with TRBJ2-7, with unresolved D. V was shortened by 2 bases and J by 0 bases, with 5 bases between the two germline ends. The CDR3 contains 13 residues. In germline, CDR1 is MNHEY, CDR2 SVGEGT. The CDR3 coding sequence is TGTGCCAGCAGTTACGCCTACTCCTACGAGCAGTACTTC. It is translated as CASSYAYSYEQYF.

This clonotype was seen a handful of times. The chain employs TRBV12-3 or TRBV12-4 and TRBJ1-1, with 10 bases lining up with TRBD1. The CDR3 sequence is 15 residues long. Trimming cost V 5 bases and J 0 bases; bases outside gene matches: 3. CDR3: CASSPGQGLNTEAFF. DNA for the CDR3: TGTGCCAGCAGTCCGGGACAGGGGTTGAACACTGAAGCTTTCTTT.

The chain is built from TRBV11-3 and TRBJ1-5; 11 nucleotides line up with TRBD1. The CDR3 contains 17 residues. Unmatched junction bases numbered 10, after V lost 2 bases and J lost 7 bases. Germline values: CDR1 SGHNT, CDR2 YENEEA. In DNA, the CDR3 is TGTGCCAGCAGCTTAATACCGGGACAGGGGGTCCGGCAGCCCCAGCATTTT. Encoded protein: CASSLIPGQGVRQPQHF. The complete variable domain, with remaining parts taken from reference TRBV11-3 and TRBJ1-5, reads EAGVVQSPRYKIIEKKQPVAFWCNPISGHNTLYWYLQNLGQGPELLIRYENEEAVDDSQLPKDRFSAERLKGVDSTLKIQPAELGDSAVYLCASSLIPGQGVRQPQHFGDGTRLSIL.

V and J are TRBV12-5 and TRBJ1-5; D is uncertain. Trimming took 5 bases from V and 2 from J, leaving 13 bases between them. There are 15 residues in the CDR3. Germline V CDR1 and CDR2: LGHNT, FRNRAP. CDR3 nucleotides: TGTGCTAGTGGTGCCGGCCTACGGGGCAATCAGCCCCAGCATTTT. Protein product: CASGAGLRGNQPQHF.

The chain joins TRBV28 to TRBJ1-5, with D possibly being TRBD1 (5 bases). The CDR3 totals 14 residues. Trimming took off 8 bases at V and 1 base at J, with 12 bases between the two ends. The germline V gene has CDR1 MDHEN and CDR2 SYDVKM. CDR3 region: CASFPWDSNQPQHF. CDR3 coding DNA: TGTGCCAGCTTCCCATGGGACAGCAATCAGCCCCAGCATTTT.

The table lists this clonotype with many counts. The chain joins TRBV7-9 to TRBJ2-5; D uncertain. The CDR3 sequence is 14 residues long. Trimming removed 1 base at V and 5 bases at J, with 11 bases between. CDR1 and CDR2 from the germline V gene are SEHNR and FQNEAQ (reference sequence). In DNA, the CDR3 is TGTGCCAGCAGCTTAGGCTCGGGCATGGAGACCCAGTACTTC. Encoded protein: CASSLGSGMETQYF.

The genes are TRBV6-2 or TRBV6-3 and TRBJ2-5; D gene uncertain. The germline V gene encodes CDR1 MNHEY and CDR2 SVGEGT. The CDR3 contains 14 residues. The V gene lost 4 bases and the J gene lost 3 bases, with 12 bases spanning the gap. The CDR3 bases are TGTGCCAGCAGTTCCCCAATGGGGAAAGAGACCCAGTACTTC. Translation: CASSSPMGKETQYF.

V usage is TRBV18 and J usage is TRBJ2-7, with D uncertain. Trimming took 3 bases from V and 1 from J, leaving 7 bases between them. CDR1 is KGHSH, CDR2 LQKENI, per germline. This CDR3 region has 13 residues. The CDR3 coding sequence is TGTGCCAGCTCACCTGAGGAGTCCTACGAGCAGTACGTC. Protein product: CASSPEESYEQYV.

This clonotype was found a few times. The chain recombines TRBV12-3 or TRBV12-4 with TRBJ2-3, with D perhaps assigned TRBD1 or TRBD2 (5 bases each). This CDR3 is built from 16 residues. V lost 4 bases and J 0 bases, leaving 14 bases between the germline ends. CDR3 amino acids: CASSWRLGASTDTQYF. CDR3 coding DNA: TGTGCCAGCAGTTGGAGACTCGGGGCGAGCACAGATACGCAGTATTTT.

This clonotype has more than one count but fewer than ten. The rearrangement uses TRBV12-3 or TRBV12-4 and TRBJ2-3; D unresolved. The CDR3 has 11 amino acids. The germline V and J ends were trimmed by 2 bases and 5 bases, with 2 bases remaining between them. This CDR3 is CASSLQDTQYF. The CDR3 DNA reads as TGTGCCAGCAGTTTACAAGATACGCAGTATTTT.

This clonotype was observed a handful of times. The chain is built from TRBV23-1 and TRBJ2-7; D gene ambiguous. TRBV23-1 is an open reading frame, and its role is uncertain. V was shortened by 4 bases and J by 5 bases, with 6 bases between the two germline ends. The CDR3 contains 11 residues. The CDR3 spells CASSRKDEQYV. As DNA, the CDR3 is TGCGCCAGCAGTCGGAAGGACGAGCAGTACGTC.

This chain connects TRBV5-1 to TRBJ1-1; 7 bases agree with TRBD1. J lost 4 bases, V lost 0 bases, and 9 bases had no gene match. The CDR3 spans 16 residues. Per the germline V gene, CDR1 is SGHRS and CDR2 is YFSETQ. The CDR3 DNA follows: TGCGCCAGCAGCTTGGGAGCCGGGACAGTTGGCACTGAAGCTTTCTTT. It specifies CASSLGAGTVGTEAFF. The full variable domain, with the rest looked up from reference TRBV5-1 and TRBJ1-1, is KAGVTQTPRYLIKTRGQQVTLSCSPISGHRSVSWYQQTPGQGLQFLFEYFSETQRNKGNFPGRFSGRQFSNSRSEMNVSTLELGDSALYLCASSLGAGTVGTEAFFGQGTRLTVV.

In this sample, this clonotype turned up many times. The genes are TRBV4-1 and TRBJ1-6; perhaps TRBD1 as D (5 bases). The V gene lost 0 bases and the J gene lost 0 bases, with 15 bases spanning the gap. From germline, CDR1 is MGHRA and CDR2 YSYEKL. CDR3 length equals 19 residues. The CDR3 bases are TGCGCCAGCAGCCAAGATTTCGCACAGGCAAACTCCTATAATTCACCCCTCCACTTT. This translates into CASSQDFAQANSYNSPLHF.

This clonotype was found many times. The chain carries TRBV12-3 or TRBV12-4 and TRBJ2-5, with D possibly being TRBD1 (7 bases). The CDR3 is 16 residues long. The V gene lost 6 bases and the J gene lost 3 bases, with 20 bases spanning the gap. The CDR3: CASSPPGGRGKETQYF. The CDR3 DNA reads TGTGCCAGCAGCCCTCCAGGGGGGCGGGGTAAAGAGACCCAGTACTTC.